What follows is one TCR beta chain and its context. Some 32,000 T cell genomes, or 200 ng DNA, went into the sorted-subset replicate PCRs. Libraries were prepared by immunoSEQ multiplex PCR; TCRdb keeps only in-frame clonotypes and omits some of them. Seen here are over 850,000 clones, approximately 78% observed once, and the top ten hold 0.5% to 0.65%. The entry originates in a study of shared clonotypes between healthy human individuals. Study-wide background: The cohort comprised a couple of women and a few men. Their ages spanned 18 to 49 years.

From CD4+ cells came CD45RA+ naive and CD45RA-negative memory subsets. Germline V gene sequence: CDR1 MNHEY, CDR2 SMNVEV (reference sequence). Trimming took off 5 bases at V and 8 bases at J, with 12 bases between the two ends. The CDR3 totals 12 residues. The sequenced material came from memory CD4+ T cells from PBMCs. The subset here: CD45RA-negative fraction. The clonotype originates from a man aged 18 to 30 in good health. Some clones in this sample may be carry-over from other donors' samples. The chain links TRBV27 to TRBJ1-2; D not resolved. DNA of the CDR3: TGTGCCAGCAGTGACGGGTTTATGGGCTACACCTTC. Translated: CASSDGFMGYTF.